One and the same sample provided the 27 T cell receptor beta chains below, sequenced in a study of T cell responses to AZD1222 COVID-19 vaccine. Some clones are missing from TCRdb's copy, which holds only in-frame ones; the method was immunoSEQ multiplex PCR. This repertoire shows about 210,000 clones, around 94% found once; its top ten account for around 1.7%. The specimen was peripheral blood, collected 28 days after the second dose of the MenACWY control vaccine. The receptor set was obtained from an adult who received the MenACWY meningococcal vaccine as a control.

This clone was recorded once. The V and J genes are TRBV7-9 and TRBJ2-5; possibly TRBD1 for D (6 bases). Trimming removed 3 bases at V and 1 base at J, with 9 bases between. Germline V gene data show CDR1 as SEHNR and CDR2 as FQNEAQ (reference sequence). The CDR3 spans 14 residues. The CDR3 sequence: CASSLQGIQETQYF. Here the CDR3 DNA reads TGTGCCAGCAGCTTGCAGGGGATCCAAGAGACCCAGTACTTC.

The chain joins TRBV2 to TRBJ1-2; D gene unclear. Trimming cost V 2 bases and J 7 bases, with 5 bases left between them. The CDR3 has 11 amino acids. Germline lookup yields CDR1 SNHLY and CDR2 FYNNEI. The CDR3 loop is CASSEWSGYTF. Here the CDR3 DNA reads TGTGCCAGCAGTGAATGGAGTGGCTACACCTTC.

The chain uses TRBV28 and TRBJ1-2; the D is unclear. The V gene lost 5 bases and the J gene lost 5 bases, with 15 bases spanning the gap. Germline CDR1 is MDHEN and CDR2 is SYDVKM. The CDR3 is 14 residues long. CDR3 sequence: CASSPRTPGYGYTF. The CDR3 DNA is TGTGCCAGCAGTCCACGGACTCCTGGTTATGGCTACACCTTC.

The chain combines TRBV2 with TRBJ2-2; TRBD2 matches at 9 bases. The CDR3 contains 15 residues. The germline V gene has CDR1 SNHLY and CDR2 FYNNEI. V shed 3 bases, J shed 4 bases, and the junction held 3 bases outside the gene matches. CDR3 sequence reads: CASSEGLALTGELFF. The DNA for the CDR3 is TGTGCCAGCAGTGAGGGACTAGCCCTCACCGGGGAGCTGTTTTTT.

V usage is TRBV5-1 and J usage is TRBJ2-7, with TRBD1 matching 9 bases. Trimming cost V 4 bases and J 0 bases; bases outside gene matches: 2. Germline CDR1 SGHRS, CDR2 YFSETQ. The CDR3 has 14 residues. The CDR3 DNA sequence: TGCGCCAGCAGCAGGGGACAGGGCTCCTACGAGCAGTACTTC. Encoded protein: CASSRGQGSYEQYF.

The chain uses TRBV28 and TRBJ1-1, with D possibly being TRBD1 (5 bases). CDR3 length: 15 residues. The ends were cut back, 6 bases at V and 1 base at J, with 15 bases in the middle. Germline V gives CDR1 MDHEN, CDR2 SYDVKM. For the CDR3, the DNA is TGTGCCAGCAGCCCTTTGTGGGGGGGGAACACTGAAGCTTTCTTT. Protein sequence: CASSPLWGGNTEAFF.

Written as DNA, the CDR3 is TGTGCCAGCAGCGTAGAAGTAACCGGGGAGCTGTTTTTT. Translating gives CASSVEVTGELFF. This chain connects TRBV9 to TRBJ2-2; no clear D. From germline, CDR1 is SGDLS and CDR2 YYNGEE. This CDR3 is built from 13 residues. Trimming removed 0 bases from V and 5 bases from J, with 5 bases in between.

The chain combines TRBV5-4 with TRBJ2-7, with D unclear. The germline V gene has CDR1 SGHNT and CDR2 YYREEE (reference sequence). The CDR3 consists of 12 residues. V gave up 3 bases and J gave up 4 bases, with 8 bases separating them. The CDR3 here is CASSSLGYEQYF. The CDR3 DNA is TGTGCCAGCAGCTCCCTGGGGTACGAGCAGTACTTC. Based on the CDR3 plus reference TRBV5-4 and TRBJ2-7, the full variable domain is ETGVTQSPTHLIKTRGQQVTLRCSSQSGHNTVSWYQQALGQGPQFIFQYYREEENGRGNFPPRFSGLQFPNYSSELNVNALELDDSALYLCASSSLGYEQYFGPGTRLTVT.

The genes are TRBV5-1 and TRBJ1-6; TRBD1 agrees at 8 bases. CDR1 SGHRS and CDR2 YFSETQ come from the germline V gene. The length of the CDR3 is 15 residues. Germline trimming cut 4 bases from V and 9 bases from J; bases unmatched to any gene: 9. CDR3 DNA sequence: TGCGCCAGCAGCGCCGGGACAGGCTTTGGTTCACCCCTCCACTTT. It encodes CASSAGTGFGSPLHF.

The rearrangement uses TRBV25-1 and TRBJ2-2, with D hard to call. Trimming took off 4 bases at V and 1 base at J, with 13 bases between the two ends. CDR1 and CDR2 (germline): MGHDK, SYGVNS. The CDR3 is 16 amino acids. DNA for the CDR3: TGTGCCAGCAGTGGCTCCGACTGGAAGAACACCGGGGAGCTGTTTTTT. Translation: CASSGSDWKNTGELFF.

This rearrangement joins TRBV24-1 to TRBJ2-1, with 7 bases identical to TRBD2. Trimming cost V 4 bases and J 5 bases; bases outside gene matches: 4. CDR1 KGHDR and CDR2 SFDVKD come from the germline V gene. CDR3 length: 14 amino acids. CDR3 loop: CATSDLAENNEQFF. CDR3 DNA: TGTGCCACCAGTGACCTAGCGGAAAACAATGAGCAGTTCTTC.

The genes are TRBV6-5 and TRBJ2-3; D remains unclear. The germline gives CDR1 MNHEY, CDR2 SVGAGI. The CDR3 is 16 amino acids. The ends were cut back, 0 bases at V and 5 bases at J, with 15 bases in the middle. CDR3 in DNA: TGTGCCAGCAGTTACTCGAGAACTGCCCCCCTAGATACGCAGTATTTT. Its protein product is CASSYSRTAPLDTQYF.

The chain couples TRBV28 to TRBJ2-1, with 11 bases fitting TRBD2. Per the germline V gene, CDR1 is MDHEN and CDR2 is SYDVKM. V lost 3 bases, J lost 4 bases, and 5 bases stayed unmatched. The CDR3 sequence is 16 residues long. The CDR3 reads CASSLTGLAAYNEQFF. The CDR3 coding sequence is TGTGCCAGCAGTTTGACGGGACTAGCGGCATACAATGAGCAGTTCTTC.

This clone was detected only once. One end of the junction does not line up with germline, which may come from a read error. The chain is built from TRBV12-3 or TRBV12-4 and TRBJ2-3; TRBD2 is a possible D gene (7 bases). This CDR3 has 13 residues. Written as DNA, the CDR3 is TGTGCCAGCAGGTTAGGGGGGGCAGATACGCAGTATTTT. Its protein is CASRLGGADTQYF.

The V call is TRBV29-1, the J call TRBJ2-7, with a tentative D call TRBD2 (5 bases). The germline V gene encodes CDR1 SQVTM and CDR2 ANQGSEA. V lost 4 bases to trimming and J lost 2 bases, with 18 bases between them. CDR3 size: 15 residues. CDR3 residues: CSVGPLRGKTYEQYF. CDR3 coding DNA: TGCAGCGTTGGCCCCCTTCGAGGGAAAACCTACGAGCAGTACTTC.

The V and J genes are TRBV12-3 or TRBV12-4 and TRBJ2-5; D is unclear. With 2 bases removed from V and 6 bases from J, the gap between germline ends came to 10 bases. The CDR3 loop spans 13 amino acids. CDR3 sequence reads: CASSLLGGKTQYF. The CDR3, as DNA: TGTGCCAGCAGTTTACTGGGTGGAAAGACCCAGTACTTC.

The V gene is TRBV30, the J gene TRBJ1-4; weak D call: TRBD1 (5 bases). The CDR3 runs to 14 residues. V was shortened by 1 base and J by 4 bases, with 10 bases between the two germline ends. Germline CDR1 is GTSNPN and CDR2 is SVGIG (reference sequence). DNA of the CDR3: TGTGCCTGGAGTGATTGGGACCTTAATGAAAAACTGTTTTTT. As protein: CAWSDWDLNEKLFF. The full variable domain, its missing parts supplied by reference TRBV30 and TRBJ1-4, is SQTIHQWPATLVQPVGSPLSLECTVEGTSNPNLYWYRQAAGRGLQLLFYSVGIGQISSEVPQNLSASRPQDRQFILSSKKLLLSDSGFYLCAWSDWDLNEKLFFGSGTQLSVL.

This sequence joins TRBV6-5 and TRBJ1-1; D is ambiguous. This CDR3 region has 15 residues. Deletions cut 4 bases from V and 7 bases from J, with 19 bases between. Germline CDR1 is MNHEY and CDR2 is SVGAGI. The CDR3 DNA reads as TGTGCCAGCAGTTCAATTGGAGTGGGTGGGAATGAAGCTTTCTTT. Translated, it gives CASSSIGVGGNEAFF.

This clone was observed once. The rearrangement joins TRBV5-6 to TRBJ2-5; 7 bases agree with TRBD1. In germline, CDR1 is SGHDT, CDR2 YYEEEE. CDR3 length: 16 amino acids. V lost 2 bases and J lost 4; bases outside the gene matches: 11. The CDR3 DNA follows: TGTGCCAGCAGCTTTAGCCTCACAGGGGTGGCAGAGACCCAGTACTTC. This codes for CASSFSLTGVAETQYF.

The chain couples TRBV5-5 to TRBJ2-1; 7 bases agree with TRBD2. CDR3 length equals 15 residues. Germline lookup yields CDR1 SGHKS and CDR2 YYEKEE (reference sequence). V gave up 0 bases and J gave up 5 bases; unmatched junction bases: 5. The CDR3 DNA follows: TGTGCCAGCAGCTTGGGTGGCGGGAGCCACAATGAGCAGTTCTTC. Translation: CASSLGGGSHNEQFF.

This chain uses TRBV11-1 with TRBJ2-7, with D perhaps TRBD2 (5 bases). Germline V gene data show CDR1 as SGHAT and CDR2 as FQDESV (reference sequence). Trimming removed 5 bases from V and 0 bases from J, with 11 bases in between. The CDR3 length is 14 residues. The CDR3 DNA is TGTGCCAGCAGCCGCGGGCCTTACTCCTACGAGCAGTACTTC. This codes for CASSRGPYSYEQYF.

The chain carries TRBV5-1 and TRBJ2-3; weak D call: TRBD1 (6 bases). The CDR3 contains 17 residues. CDR1 is SGHRS, CDR2 YFSETQ, per germline. V gave up 0 bases and J gave up 2 bases, with 16 bases separating them. CDR3 sequence reads: CASSLAPIRQATDTQYF. CDR3 nucleotide sequence: TGCGCCAGCAGCTTGGCCCCCATAAGACAGGCCACAGATACGCAGTATTTT.

The chain links TRBV12-3 or TRBV12-4 to TRBJ1-1; the D gene is possibly TRBD1 (5 bases). V gave up 3 bases and J gave up 11 bases, with 10 bases separating them. There are 11 residues in the CDR3. The CDR3 DNA is TGTGCCAGCAGTTTTGAGGGGATGGCTTTCTTT. Protein product: CASSFEGMAFF.

The chain combines TRBV3-1 (or the pseudogene TRBV3-2) with TRBJ2-7, with D perhaps matching TRBD1 (5 bases). The CDR3 consists of 15 residues. The V end was cut by 0 bases, the J end by 3 bases, with 12 bases between. Germline V CDR1 and CDR2: LGHDT, YNNKEL (reference sequence). Here the CDR3 reads CASSQDRRGHYEQYF. For the CDR3, the DNA is TGTGCCAGCAGCCAAGATCGTAGAGGACACTACGAGCAGTACTTC.

The chain is built from TRBV7-3 and TRBJ2-3; TRBD2 matches at 9 bases. Germline values: CDR1 SGHTA, CDR2 FQGTGA. The CDR3 sequence is 15 residues long. J lost 4 bases, V lost 4 bases, and 6 bases had no gene match. In DNA, the CDR3 is TGTGCCAGCAGCTCCCCCGGGACTAGCTCAGATACGCAGTATTTT. It codes for CASSSPGTSSDTQYF.

The rearrangement joins TRBV5-1 to TRBJ2-3, with 8 bases matching TRBD2. The junction had 7 bases not matched to a gene; V was cut back by 4 bases and J by 0 bases. The CDR3 is 16 amino acids. Germline CDR1 is SGHRS and CDR2 is YFSETQ. The CDR3 DNA reads TGCGCCAGCAGCCCTGGACTAGCCTTTAGCACAGATACGCAGTATTTT. Encoded protein: CASSPGLAFSTDTQYF.

V usage is TRBV7-8 and J usage is TRBJ1-3; TRBD1 matches at 9 bases. The CDR3 runs 17 residues. Germline CDR1 and CDR2: SGHVS and FQNEAQ. Unmatched junction bases numbered 8, after V lost 5 bases and J lost 0 bases. CDR3: CASSPNRGPNSGNTIYF. The DNA for the CDR3 is TGTGCCAGCAGCCCCAACAGGGGGCCTAACTCTGGAAACACCATATATTTT.